These 13 T cell receptor beta chains originate from one sample sequenced in a study of blood T cell repertoires in COVID-19. Measured with immunoSEQ multiplex PCR; TCRdb has only the in-frame clones, and not every one. The sample contains about 130,000 clones, approximately 83% of which appear only once. The sample consisted of peripheral blood. These receptors were obtained from a man aged 55 to 70 with acute or convalescent COVID-19.

V usage is TRBV6-5 and J usage is TRBJ2-7, with D perhaps matching TRBD2 (5 bases). Germline V gene lookup returns CDR1 MNHEY and CDR2 SVGAGI. The germline V and J ends were trimmed by 2 bases and 2 bases, with 7 bases remaining between them. The CDR3 consists of 13 residues. CDR3 sequence (DNA): TGTGCCAGCAGTTACGAGGGCACCTACGAGCAGTACTTC. Translated, it gives CASSYEGTYEQYF.

The genes are TRBV5-5 and TRBJ2-7, with D possibly being TRBD1 (5 bases). CDR1 is SGHKS, CDR2 YYEKEE, per germline (reference sequence). Deletions cut 0 bases from V and 0 bases from J, with 13 bases between. The CDR3 totals 16 residues. CDR3 sequence: CASSLGWGPLSYEQYF. The DNA for the CDR3 is TGTGCCAGCAGCTTGGGATGGGGCCCCCTCTCCTACGAGCAGTACTTC.

This clone was seen only once. This chain joins TRBV28 and TRBJ2-3, with 7 bases identical to TRBD1. The germline CDR1 and CDR2 sequences are MDHEN and SYDVKM. V trimming: 10 bases; J trimming: 2 bases; junction bases outside the gene matches: 6. The CDR3 length is 13 residues. CDR3 in amino acids: CATGQAYTDTQYF. The CDR3 DNA reads as TGTGCCACAGGACAGGCCTACACAGATACGCAGTATTTT.

The J gene is TRBJ2-7, the V gene TRBV5-4; TRBD2 matches 11 bases. With 2 bases clipped from V and 2 bases from J, the junction kept 6 bases outside the gene matches. Germline V lookup: CDR1 SGHNT, CDR2 YYREEE (reference sequence). The CDR3 runs 16 residues. The CDR3 is CASSLSVTSGAYEQYF. The CDR3 coding sequence is TGTGCCAGCAGCTTAAGCGTGACTAGCGGGGCCTACGAGCAGTACTTC.

This clone was seen a single time. This chain joins TRBV19 and TRBJ1-3; unclear D gene. The germline V gene encodes CDR1 LNHDA and CDR2 SQIVND (reference sequence). The CDR3 is 13 amino acids. Trimming removed 7 bases from V and 3 bases from J, with 10 bases in between. The CDR3, as DNA: TGTGCCAGTACTTTGGTACATGGAAACACCATATATTTT. It codes for CASTLVHGNTIYF. The variable domain in full, with the rest retrieved from reference TRBV19 and TRBJ1-3, is DGGITQSPKYLFRKEGQNVTLSCEQNLNHDAMYWYRQDPGQGLRLIYYSQIVNDFQKGDIAEGYSVSREKKESFPLTVTSAQKNPTAFYLCASTLVHGNTIYFGEGSWLTVV.

The chain recombines TRBV11-3 with TRBJ2-7; no clear D gene. Germline V gives CDR1 SGHNT, CDR2 YENEEA. V dropped 2 bases and J dropped 1 base, with 6 bases sitting between them. This CDR3 is 13 amino acids long. The CDR3 loop is CASSLTTSYEQYF. The CDR3 DNA follows: TGTGCCAGCAGCTTAACTACTTCCTACGAGCAGTACTTC. Full variable domain (remainder filled in from reference TRBV11-3 and TRBJ2-7): EAGVVQSPRYKIIEKKQPVAFWCNPISGHNTLYWYLQNLGQGPELLIRYENEEAVDDSQLPKDRFSAERLKGVDSTLKIQPAELGDSAVYLCASSLTTSYEQYFGPGTRLTVT.

This clone was picked up a small number of times. The chain combines TRBV27 with TRBJ2-6, with 14 bases lining up with TRBD2. The CDR3 is 18 residues long. Germline CDR1 is MNHEY and CDR2 is SMNVEV (reference sequence). The ends lost 5 bases at V and 0 bases at J; junction bases unmatched: 3. CDR3 nucleotides: TGTGCCAGCAGTGGGACTAGCGGGGGATACTCTGGGGCCAACGTCCTGACTTTC. It is translated as CASSGTSGGYSGANVLTF.

This rearrangement joins TRBV6-6 to TRBJ2-1, with D possibly matching TRBD2 (5 bases). Per the germline V gene, CDR1 is MNHNY and CDR2 is SVGAGI (reference sequence). Trimming removed 8 bases at V and 5 bases at J, with 19 bases between. The CDR3 loop spans 15 amino acids. The CDR3 DNA reads TGTGCCAGCTCCCTCTGGGGAGCTCAGAACAATGAGCAGTTCTTC. Amino acid sequence: CASSLWGAQNNEQFF.

This clone was counted a single time. The chain has TRBV28 and TRBJ2-7, with TRBD1 as a possible D gene (7 bases). CDR1 is MDHEN and CDR2 is SYDVKM in the germline V gene. Deletions cut 4 bases from V and 0 bases from J, with 10 bases between. The CDR3 runs to 14 residues. Written as DNA, the CDR3 is TGTGCCAGCAGTTGGCAGGGGGGCTCCTACGAGCAGTACTTC. It encodes CASSWQGGSYEQYF.

This rearrangement joins TRBV11-2 to TRBJ1-2; 10 nucleotides match TRBD1. CDR1 is SGHAT, CDR2 FQNNGV, per germline. The CDR3 runs 18 residues. V shed 1 base, J shed 0 bases, and the junction held 8 bases outside the gene matches. The CDR3 reads CASSLGRGQGTSNYGYTF. CDR3 sequence (DNA): TGTGCCAGCAGCTTAGGGAGGGGACAGGGGACATCTAACTATGGCTACACCTTC.

The rearrangement uses TRBV5-4 and TRBJ2-3; 8 bases map to TRBD2. The CDR3 covers 15 residues. The ends lost 0 bases at V and 4 bases at J; junction bases unmatched: 4. Germline CDR1 and CDR2: SGHNT and YYREEE (reference sequence). This CDR3 reads CASSLEAGEADTQYF. The CDR3 bases are TGTGCCAGCAGCTTGGAAGCGGGAGAGGCAGATACGCAGTATTTT.

The chain employs TRBV11-3 and TRBJ2-1; tentatively, D is TRBD2 (5 bases). Trimming took 2 bases from V and 8 from J, leaving 10 bases between them. Germline-derived CDR1 and CDR2 are SGHNT and YENEEA. The CDR3 contains 13 residues. The CDR3 nucleotides read TGTGCCAGCAGCTTAAGCGGACTTGATGAGCAGTTCTTC. Encoded protein: CASSLSGLDEQFF. Full variable domain (outside the CDR3, taken from reference TRBV11-3 and TRBJ2-1): EAGVVQSPRYKIIEKKQPVAFWCNPISGHNTLYWYLQNLGQGPELLIRYENEEAVDDSQLPKDRFSAERLKGVDSTLKIQPAELGDSAVYLCASSLSGLDEQFFGPGTRLTVL.

V gene TRBV7-9 combines with J gene TRBJ2-1, with D possibly TRBD1 on 5 matching bases. Germline values: CDR1 SEHNR, CDR2 FQNEAQ (reference sequence). CDR3 length: 13 residues. V was trimmed by 3 bases and J by 9 bases, leaving 12 bases between them. The CDR3 sequence is CASSFGWGGEQFF. CDR3 sequence (DNA): TGTGCCAGCAGCTTCGGTTGGGGCGGTGAGCAGTTCTTC.